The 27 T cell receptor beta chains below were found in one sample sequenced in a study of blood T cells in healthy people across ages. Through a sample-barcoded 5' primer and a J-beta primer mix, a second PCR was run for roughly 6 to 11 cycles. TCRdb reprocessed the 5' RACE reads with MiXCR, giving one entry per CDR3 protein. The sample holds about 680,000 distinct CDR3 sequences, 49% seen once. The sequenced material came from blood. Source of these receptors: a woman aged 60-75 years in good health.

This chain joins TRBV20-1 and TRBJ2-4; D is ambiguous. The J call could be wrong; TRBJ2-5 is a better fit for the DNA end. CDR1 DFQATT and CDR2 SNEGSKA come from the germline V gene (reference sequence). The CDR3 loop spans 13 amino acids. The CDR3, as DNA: TGCAGTGCTAGAGATCTTCTGAGCGAGACCCAGTACTTC. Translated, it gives CSARDLLSETQYF.

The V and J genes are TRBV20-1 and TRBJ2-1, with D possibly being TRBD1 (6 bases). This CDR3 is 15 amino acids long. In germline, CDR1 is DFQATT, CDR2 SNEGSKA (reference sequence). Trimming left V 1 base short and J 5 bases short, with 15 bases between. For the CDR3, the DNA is TGCAGTGCTAGAGTACAGGGCACAACGAACAATGAGCAGTTCTTC. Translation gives CSARVQGTTNNEQFF.

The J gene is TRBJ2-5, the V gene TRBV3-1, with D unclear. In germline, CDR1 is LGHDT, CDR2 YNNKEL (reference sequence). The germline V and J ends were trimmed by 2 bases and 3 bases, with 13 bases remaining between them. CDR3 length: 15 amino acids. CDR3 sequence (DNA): TGTGCCAGCAGCCAAAGGTCTAGTAGGGAAGAGACCCAGTACTTC. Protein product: CASSQRSSREETQYF.

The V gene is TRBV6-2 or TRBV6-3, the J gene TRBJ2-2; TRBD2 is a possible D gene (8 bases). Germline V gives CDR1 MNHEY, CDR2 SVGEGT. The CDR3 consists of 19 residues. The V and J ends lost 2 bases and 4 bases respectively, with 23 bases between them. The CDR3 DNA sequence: TGTGCCAGCAGTTACCCAGGGGGGGGACTAGAGCGCGTCACCGGGGAGCTGTTTTTT. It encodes CASSYPGGGLERVTGELFF.

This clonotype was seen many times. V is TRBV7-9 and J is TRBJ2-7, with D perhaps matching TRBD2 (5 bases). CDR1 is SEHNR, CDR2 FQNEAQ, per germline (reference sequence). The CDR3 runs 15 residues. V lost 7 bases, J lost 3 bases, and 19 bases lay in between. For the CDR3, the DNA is TGTGCCAGCACCCACTCGCTAGGACTCCTCTACGAGCAGTACTTC. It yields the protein CASTHSLGLLYEQYF. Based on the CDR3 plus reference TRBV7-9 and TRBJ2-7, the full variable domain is DTGVSQNPRHKITKRGQNVTFRCDPISEHNRLYWYRQTLGQGPEFLTYFQNEAQLEKSRLLSDRFSAERPKGSFSTLEIQRTEQGDSAMYLCASTHSLGLLYEQYFGPGTRLTVT.

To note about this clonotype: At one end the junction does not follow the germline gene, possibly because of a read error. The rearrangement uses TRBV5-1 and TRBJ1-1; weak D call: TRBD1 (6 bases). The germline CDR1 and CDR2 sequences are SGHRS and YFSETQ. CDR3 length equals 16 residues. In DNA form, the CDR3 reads TGCGCCAGCAGCGCTACGAACAGGGTGGGGAACACCGAAGCTTTCTTT. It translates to CASSATNRVGNTEAFF.

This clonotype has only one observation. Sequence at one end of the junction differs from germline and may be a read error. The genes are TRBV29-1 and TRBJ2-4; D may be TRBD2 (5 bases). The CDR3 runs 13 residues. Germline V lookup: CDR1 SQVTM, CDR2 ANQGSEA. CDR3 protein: CSVEGGRVSEQYF. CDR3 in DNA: TGCAGCGTCGAAGGTGGGCGGGTCTCTGAGCAGTACTTC.

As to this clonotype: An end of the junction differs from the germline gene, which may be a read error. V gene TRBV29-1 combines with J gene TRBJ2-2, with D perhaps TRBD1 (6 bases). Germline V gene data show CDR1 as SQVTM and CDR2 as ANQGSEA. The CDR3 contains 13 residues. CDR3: CSAEDRGIGELFF. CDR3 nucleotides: TGCAGCGCTGAAGATAGGGGGATCGGGGAGCTGTTTTTT.

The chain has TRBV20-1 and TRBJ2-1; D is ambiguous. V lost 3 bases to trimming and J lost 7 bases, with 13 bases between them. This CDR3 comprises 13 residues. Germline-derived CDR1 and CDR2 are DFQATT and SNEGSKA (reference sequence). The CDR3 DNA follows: TGCAGTGCTAGGGCGCGAAGCTTTAATGAGCAGTTCTTC. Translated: CSARARSFNEQFF.

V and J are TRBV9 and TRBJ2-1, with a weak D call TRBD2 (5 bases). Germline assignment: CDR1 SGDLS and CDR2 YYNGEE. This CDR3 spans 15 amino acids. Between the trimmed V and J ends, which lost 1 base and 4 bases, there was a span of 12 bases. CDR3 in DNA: TGTGCCAGCAGCGTAAGTCTAGCCCAATACAATGAGCAGTTCTTC. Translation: CASSVSLAQYNEQFF.

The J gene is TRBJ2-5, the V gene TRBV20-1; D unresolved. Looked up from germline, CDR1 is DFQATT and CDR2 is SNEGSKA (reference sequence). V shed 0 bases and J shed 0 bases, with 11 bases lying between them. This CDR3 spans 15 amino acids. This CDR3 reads CSAREVGLNQETQYF. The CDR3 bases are TGCAGTGCTAGAGAGGTAGGCCTGAACCAAGAGACCCAGTACTTC.

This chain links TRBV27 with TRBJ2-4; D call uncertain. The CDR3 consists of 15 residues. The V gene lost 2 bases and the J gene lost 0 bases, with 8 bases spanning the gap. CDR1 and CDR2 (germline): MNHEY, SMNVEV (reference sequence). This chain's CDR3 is CASSLNSPAKNIQYF. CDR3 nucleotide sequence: TGTGCCAGCAGTTTAAACAGCCCAGCCAAAAACATTCAGTACTTC.

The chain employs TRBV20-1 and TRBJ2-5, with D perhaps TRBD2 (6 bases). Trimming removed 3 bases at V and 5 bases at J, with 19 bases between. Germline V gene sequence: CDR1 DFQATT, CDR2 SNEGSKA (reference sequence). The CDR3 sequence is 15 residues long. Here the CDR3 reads CSASVGGDFLETQYF. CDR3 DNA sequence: TGCAGTGCTAGCGTGGGAGGAGATTTTTTGGAGACCCAGTACTTC.

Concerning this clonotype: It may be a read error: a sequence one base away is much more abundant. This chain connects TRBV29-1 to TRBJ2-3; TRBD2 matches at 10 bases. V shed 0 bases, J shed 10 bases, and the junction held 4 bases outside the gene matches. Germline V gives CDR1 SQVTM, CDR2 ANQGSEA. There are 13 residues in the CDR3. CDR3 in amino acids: CSVEDGAGGAQYF. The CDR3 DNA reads TGCAGCGTTGAAGATGGAGCGGGAGGGGCGCAGTATTTT.

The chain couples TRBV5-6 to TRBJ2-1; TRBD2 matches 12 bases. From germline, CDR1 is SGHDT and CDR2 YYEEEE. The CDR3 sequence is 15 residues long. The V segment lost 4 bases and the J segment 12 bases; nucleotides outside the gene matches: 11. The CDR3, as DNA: TGTGCCAGCAGCCGCCTAGCGGGAGGGGTTCGGGTGCAGTTCTTC. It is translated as CASSRLAGGVRVQFF. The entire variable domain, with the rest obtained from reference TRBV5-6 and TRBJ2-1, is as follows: DAGVTQSPTHLIKTRGQQVTLRCSPKSGHDTVSWYQQALGQGPQFIFQYYEEEERQRGNFPDRFSGHQFPNYSSELNVNALLLGDSALYLCASSRLAGGVRVQFFGPGTRLTVL.

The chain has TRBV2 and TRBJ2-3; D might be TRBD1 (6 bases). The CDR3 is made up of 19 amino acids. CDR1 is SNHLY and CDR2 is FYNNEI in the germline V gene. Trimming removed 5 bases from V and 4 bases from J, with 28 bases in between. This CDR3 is CASSFPRSRRRTVADTQYF. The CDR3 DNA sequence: TGTGCCAGCAGTTTCCCCAGGTCCAGGAGGAGGACAGTAGCAGATACGCAGTATTTT.

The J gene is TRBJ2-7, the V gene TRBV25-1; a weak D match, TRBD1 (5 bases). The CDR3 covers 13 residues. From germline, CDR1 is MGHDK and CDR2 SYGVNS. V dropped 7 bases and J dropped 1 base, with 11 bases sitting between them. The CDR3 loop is CASNLQGSYEQYF. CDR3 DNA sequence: TGTGCCAGCAACCTGCAGGGTTCCTACGAGCAGTACTTC.

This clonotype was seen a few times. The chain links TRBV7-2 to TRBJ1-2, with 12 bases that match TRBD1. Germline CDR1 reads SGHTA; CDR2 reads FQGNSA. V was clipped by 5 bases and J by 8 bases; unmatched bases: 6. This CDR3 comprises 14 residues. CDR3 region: CASSRDRGLYGYTF. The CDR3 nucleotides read TGTGCCAGCAGCCGGGACAGGGGGCTGTACGGCTACACCTTC.

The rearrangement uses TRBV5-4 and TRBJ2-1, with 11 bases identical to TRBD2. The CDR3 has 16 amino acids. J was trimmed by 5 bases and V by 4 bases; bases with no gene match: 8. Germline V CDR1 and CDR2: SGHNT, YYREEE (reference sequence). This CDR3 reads CASSQAGTSGNNEQFF. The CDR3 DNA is TGTGCCAGCAGCCAAGCCGGGACTAGCGGAAACAATGAGCAGTTCTTC.

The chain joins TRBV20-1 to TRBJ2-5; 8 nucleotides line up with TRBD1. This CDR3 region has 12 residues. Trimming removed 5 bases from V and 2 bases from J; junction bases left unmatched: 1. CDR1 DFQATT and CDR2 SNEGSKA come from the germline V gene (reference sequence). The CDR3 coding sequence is TGCAGTGCTTGGGACAGGCAAGAGACCCAGTACTTC. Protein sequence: CSAWDRQETQYF.

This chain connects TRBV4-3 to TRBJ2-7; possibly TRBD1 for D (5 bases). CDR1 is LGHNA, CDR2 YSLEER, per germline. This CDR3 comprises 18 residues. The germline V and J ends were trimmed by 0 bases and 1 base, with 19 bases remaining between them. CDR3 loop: CASSQDTAGQWRSYEQYF. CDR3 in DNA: TGCGCCAGCAGCCAAGATACGGCAGGGCAATGGAGATCCTACGAGCAGTACTTC.

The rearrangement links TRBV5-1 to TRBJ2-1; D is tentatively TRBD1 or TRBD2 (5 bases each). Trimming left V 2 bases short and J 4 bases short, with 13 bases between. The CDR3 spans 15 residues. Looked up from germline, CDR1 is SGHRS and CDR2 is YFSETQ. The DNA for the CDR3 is TGCGCCAGCAGCTTACCGGGACCACTTTACAATGAGCAGTTCTTC. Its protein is CASSLPGPLYNEQFF.

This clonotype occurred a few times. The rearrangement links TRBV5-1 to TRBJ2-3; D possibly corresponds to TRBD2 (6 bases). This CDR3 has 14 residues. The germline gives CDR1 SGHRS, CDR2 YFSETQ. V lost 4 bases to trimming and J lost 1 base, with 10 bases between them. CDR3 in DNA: TGCGCCAGCAGCACCAGGGAGGGCACAGATACGCAGTATTTT. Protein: CASSTREGTDTQYF. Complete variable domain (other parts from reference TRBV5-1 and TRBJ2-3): KAGVTQTPRYLIKTRGQQVTLSCSPISGHRSVSWYQQTPGQGLQFLFEYFSETQRNKGNFPGRFSGRQFSNSRSEMNVSTLELGDSALYLCASSTREGTDTQYFGPGTRLTVL.

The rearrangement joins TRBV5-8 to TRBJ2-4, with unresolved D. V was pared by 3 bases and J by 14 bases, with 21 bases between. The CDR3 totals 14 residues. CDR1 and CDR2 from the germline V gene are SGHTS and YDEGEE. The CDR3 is CASSSKPNTGREYF. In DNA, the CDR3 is TGTGCCAGCAGCTCCAAGCCAAACACCGGTAGGGAGTACTTC.

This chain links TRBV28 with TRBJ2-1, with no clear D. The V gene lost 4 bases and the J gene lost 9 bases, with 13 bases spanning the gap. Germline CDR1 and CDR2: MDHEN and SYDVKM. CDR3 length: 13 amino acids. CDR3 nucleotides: TGTGCCAGCAGTTCACTTCTAGGGCCTGAGCAGTTCTTC. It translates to CASSSLLGPEQFF. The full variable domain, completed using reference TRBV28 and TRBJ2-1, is DVKVTQSSRYLVKRTGEKVFLECVQDMDHENMFWYRQDPGLGLRLIYFSYDVKMKEKGDIPEGYSVSREKKERFSLILESASTNQTSMYLCASSSLLGPEQFFGPGTRLTVL.

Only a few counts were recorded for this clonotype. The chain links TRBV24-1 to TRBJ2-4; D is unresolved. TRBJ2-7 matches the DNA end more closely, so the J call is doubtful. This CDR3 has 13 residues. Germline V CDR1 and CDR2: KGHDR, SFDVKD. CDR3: CATSDPTTYEQYF. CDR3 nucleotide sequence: TGTGCCACCAGTGACCCAACCACCTACGAGCAGTACTTC.

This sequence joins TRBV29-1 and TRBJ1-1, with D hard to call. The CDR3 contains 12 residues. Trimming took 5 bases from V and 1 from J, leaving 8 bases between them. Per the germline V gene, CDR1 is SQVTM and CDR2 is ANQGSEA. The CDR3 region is CSVYRQNTEAFF. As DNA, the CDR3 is TGCAGCGTTTACCGACAGAACACTGAAGCTTTCTTT.